A single sample gave rise to the 31 T cell receptor beta chains below, sequenced in a study of CD8+CD57+ T cells in acquired aplastic anemia. It was genomic DNA that served as the template for profiling TCR beta VDJ and CDR3. TCRdb reprocessed the reads with MiXCR, giving one entry per CDR3 protein. The table has 200,000 to 250,000 distinct CDR3 sequences, roughly 35% seen once. Sample: sorted CD4+, CD8+, or CD8+CD57+ T cells (not recorded which) from PBMCs. These receptors were collected from a human donor in good health, serving as a control.

The rearrangement joins TRBV19 to TRBJ1-2, with TRBD1 identical over 11 bases. J gave up 4 bases and V 5 bases, and 9 bases lay outside the gene matches. This CDR3 contains 16 residues. The germline V gene has CDR1 LNHDA and CDR2 SQIVND (reference sequence). The CDR3 sequence: CASSYKRTGGGYGYTF. CDR3 in DNA: TGTGCCAGTAGTTACAAGCGGACAGGGGGCGGCTATGGCTACACCTTC.

Ten or more counts support this clonotype. The chain couples TRBV12-3 or TRBV12-4 to TRBJ1-1; the D gene is possibly TRBD1 (6 bases). Deletions cut 3 bases from V and 1 base from J, with 9 bases between. CDR3 length equals 14 residues. The DNA of the CDR3 is TGTGCCAGCAGTTTCTCACAGGGGAACACTGAAGCTTTCTTT. It is translated as CASSFSQGNTEAFF.

The chain is built from TRBV19 and TRBJ1-5; tentatively, D is TRBD1 (6 bases). V dropped 0 bases and J dropped 0 bases, with 15 bases sitting between them. The CDR3 extends over 18 amino acids. Germline CDR1 is LNHDA and CDR2 is SQIVND (reference sequence). CDR3: CASSIDIRGDYSNQPQHF. The DNA for the CDR3 is TGTGCCAGTAGTATAGATATTAGGGGGGACTATAGCAATCAGCCCCAGCATTTT.

This clonotype was counted many times. V gene TRBV6-1 combines with J gene TRBJ1-2; D is ambiguous. V dropped 10 bases and J dropped 6 bases, with 18 bases sitting between them. The CDR3 length is 13 residues. CDR1 and CDR2 (germline): MNHNS, SASEGT. The DNA of the CDR3 is TGTGCCACCTTGGGAACAATGGGCGATGGCTACACCTTC. Residues: CATLGTMGDGYTF.

At least ten counts were recorded for this clonotype. The chain is built from TRBV19 and TRBJ2-3; D uncertain. The CDR3 is made up of 14 amino acids. V was pared by 6 bases and J by 3 bases, with 13 bases between. CDR1 is LNHDA and CDR2 is SQIVND in the germline V gene (reference sequence). This CDR3 reads CASSPTLRTDTQYF. Here the CDR3 DNA reads TGTGCCAGTAGCCCGACTTTAAGAACAGATACGCAGTATTTT.

This clonotype has ten or more counts. The genes are TRBV12-3 or TRBV12-4 and TRBJ1-1; tentative D call: TRBD1 (5 bases). The V end was cut by 3 bases, the J end by 10 bases, with 15 bases between. The CDR3 length is 13 residues. CDR3 sequence reads: CASSFSGRDVAFF. The CDR3 DNA reads TGTGCCAGCAGTTTCAGCGGCAGGGATGTAGCTTTCTTT.

A remark on this clonotype: One base away lies a much larger clone, so this may be a sequencing read error. The chain links TRBV15 to TRBJ1-1, with 9 bases aligning to TRBD1. CDR3 size: 14 residues. Germline CDR1 reads LNHNV; CDR2 reads YYDKDF (reference sequence). The CDR3 reads CATNRGTGWSEAFF. The DNA for the CDR3 is TGTGCCACCAACAGAGGGACAGGGTGGTCTGAAGCTTTCTTT.

This clonotype appeared many times. The rearrangement uses TRBV10-3 and TRBJ2-1; TRBD2 aligns across 12 bases. The CDR3 contains 14 residues. Germline assignment: CDR1 ENHRY and CDR2 SYGVKD. V dropped 4 bases and J dropped 9; count of bases not matched to a gene: 4. In nucleotides, the CDR3 is TGTGCCATCAGTGGAACTAGCGGGGGGTTTGAGCAGTTCTTC. Encoded protein: CAISGTSGGFEQFF.

There are many counts of this clonotype. The genes are TRBV11-1 and TRBJ1-1; weak D call: TRBD1 (5 bases). The CDR3 contains 15 residues. Germline loops: CDR1 SGHAT, CDR2 FQDESV (reference sequence). V dropped 3 bases and J dropped 2 bases, with 13 bases sitting between them. CDR3 sequence: CASSFGRAANTEAFF. The DNA of the CDR3 is TGTGCCAGCAGCTTCGGCAGGGCAGCTAACACTGAAGCTTTCTTT.

This clonotype was detected ten times or more. A much more abundant neighbour one base away suggests this may be a read error. The rearrangement links TRBV5-6 to TRBJ1-2; TRBD1 aligns across 9 bases. The CDR3 loop spans 14 amino acids. V gave up 3 bases and J gave up 4 bases; unmatched junction bases: 4. Germline CDR1 reads SGHDT; CDR2 reads YYEEEE. This CDR3 is CASSSGQGGYGYTF. CDR3 bases: TGTGCCAGCAGCTCGGGACAGGGAGGCTATGGCTACACCTTC.

This clonotype has ten or more counts. This sequence joins TRBV12-3 or TRBV12-4 and TRBJ2-7; TRBD2 is a possible D gene (5 bases). V was cut by 10 bases and J by 2 bases, with 12 bases left in between. This CDR3 has 12 residues. The CDR3 DNA follows: TGTGCCAACCCCGGACTGGCCTACGAGCAGTACTTC. Its translation: CANPGLAYEQYF.

This clonotype occurred many times. This chain links TRBV7-3 with TRBJ1-1; unclear D gene. In germline, CDR1 is SGHTA, CDR2 FQGTGA. The CDR3 extends over 14 amino acids. V was trimmed by 0 bases and J by 4 bases, leaving 9 bases between them. CDR3 in amino acids: CASSLTGLGTEAFF. The DNA for the CDR3 is TGTGCCAGCAGCTTAACCGGGCTCGGCACTGAAGCTTTCTTT.

Only a few counts were recorded for this clonotype. The chain recombines TRBV7-2 with TRBJ2-5; D remains ambiguous. Trimming shortened V by 5 bases and J by 4 bases, and 17 bases separated the two germline ends. The CDR3 has 15 amino acids. CDR1 SGHTA and CDR2 FQGNSA come from the germline V gene. The CDR3 DNA is TGTGCCAGCAGCGTTGGCCCCACTAAGTCAGAGACCCAGTACTTC. This gives the protein CASSVGPTKSETQYF.

Notes on this clonotype: This sequence may be a read error, since a much larger clone differs from it by one base. The chain recombines TRBV7-9 with TRBJ2-3; the D gene is possibly TRBD2 (5 bases). This CDR3 has 12 amino acids. CDR1 and CDR2 (germline): SEHNR, FQNEAQ (reference sequence). CDR3 protein: CASGFEGRQQYF. The CDR3, as DNA: TGTGCCAGCGGCTTCGAAGGGAGACAGCAGTATTTT.

This clonotype has ten or more counts. The chain combines TRBV15 with TRBJ1-6, with no clear D. CDR1 and CDR2 (germline): LNHNV, YYDKDF (reference sequence). With 1 base removed from V and 11 bases from J, the gap between germline ends came to 21 bases. The CDR3 covers 17 residues. The DNA for the CDR3 is TGTGCCACCAGCAGAGCCCCTCTACGTCCGGGGAATCCACCCCTCCACTTT. Translated: CATSRAPLRPGNPPLHF.

This clonotype has a count of ten or more. The CDR3 DNA is TGTGCCAGCAGACAGCCGGGACAGCGTGATCAGCCCCAGCATTTT. Its protein product is CASRQPGQRDQPQHF. The chain carries TRBV5-8 and TRBJ1-5; 7 bases fit TRBD1. This CDR3 spans 15 amino acids. V trimming: 5 bases; J trimming: 5 bases; junction bases outside the gene matches: 10. CDR1 SGHTS and CDR2 YDEGEE come from the germline V gene.

V is TRBV6-1 and J is TRBJ1-3, with D unresolved. This CDR3 has 16 amino acids. Deletions cut 6 bases from V and 0 bases from J, with 15 bases between. Germline V gene data show CDR1 as MNHNS and CDR2 as SASEGT. The CDR3 sequence: CASRRANVNSGNTIYF. The CDR3 DNA reads as TGTGCCAGCAGGCGGGCCAATGTTAACTCTGGAAACACCATATATTTT.

This clonotype has only a few counts. The chain recombines TRBV3-1 with TRBJ2-7; no clear D gene. The CDR3 covers 14 residues. Trimming removed 1 base at V and 2 bases at J, with 9 bases between. The germline gives CDR1 LGHDT, CDR2 YNNKEL (reference sequence). The chain's CDR3 is CASSQGTDPYEQYF. CDR3 DNA sequence: TGTGCCAGCAGCCAAGGGACGGACCCCTACGAGCAGTACTTC.

This clonotype was counted at least ten times. The V call is TRBV5-1, the J call TRBJ1-2, with D tentatively TRBD1 (5 bases). Trimming pared 2 bases from V and 8 bases from J, leaving 13 bases between. Germline V gives CDR1 SGHRS, CDR2 YFSETQ. The CDR3 is made up of 13 amino acids. This CDR3 is CASSLIQGGGYTF. The CDR3 region has the DNA TGCGCCAGCAGCTTAATCCAGGGCGGGGGCTACACCTTC.

This clonotype occurred many times. CDR3: CAISDLDRGWYGYTF. CDR3 DNA sequence: TGTGCCATCAGTGATCTGGACAGGGGGTGGTATGGCTACACCTTC. This chain joins TRBV10-3 and TRBJ1-2; TRBD1 aligns across 10 bases. Germline V lookup: CDR1 ENHRY, CDR2 SYGVKD. The CDR3 sequence is 15 residues long. The V gene end was trimmed by 3 bases and the J gene end by 5 bases; junction bases not matched to a gene: 6.

The rearrangement links TRBV5-1 to TRBJ1-5; TRBD1 matches 7 bases. The CDR3 totals 13 residues. Trimming took 4 bases from V and 5 from J; bases not matched to a gene: 3. CDR1 SGHRS and CDR2 YFSETQ come from the germline V gene. DNA for the CDR3: TGCGCCAGCAGCCACACAGGGGATCAGCCCCAGCATTTT. This translates into CASSHTGDQPQHF. The whole variable domain, remainder taken from reference TRBV5-1 and TRBJ1-5, is KAGVTQTPRYLIKTRGQQVTLSCSPISGHRSVSWYQQTPGQGLQFLFEYFSETQRNKGNFPGRFSGRQFSNSRSEMNVSTLELGDSALYLCASSHTGDQPQHFGDGTRLSIL.

At least ten counts were recorded for this clonotype. The chain joins TRBV11-1 to TRBJ2-3; either TRBD1 or TRBD2 may supply D (5 bases each). With 7 bases removed from V and 0 bases from J, the gap between germline ends came to 14 bases. The CDR3 length is 15 residues. CDR1 is SGHAT, CDR2 FQDESV, per germline (reference sequence). CDR3 loop: CASKLGVFSTDTQYF. As DNA, the CDR3 is TGTGCCAGCAAGCTGGGGGTTTTTAGCACAGATACGCAGTATTTT.

In regard to this clonotype: This may arise from a read error, as a much more abundant clone is one base away. The chain uses TRBV11-1 and TRBJ2-1; 10 nucleotides align to TRBD1. The CDR3 length is 13 residues. Germline CDR1 reads SGHAT; CDR2 reads FQDESV (reference sequence). CDR3 nucleotide sequence: TGTGCCAGCAGTCCGACAGGGGGCAATGAGCAGCTCTTC. Protein product: CASSPTGGNEQLF.

This clonotype was observed at least ten times. The rearrangement uses TRBV7-2 and TRBJ1-6, with D tentatively TRBD1 (6 bases). The CDR3 sequence is 16 residues long. CDR1 SGHTA and CDR2 FQGNSA come from the germline V gene. Trimming took 5 bases from V and 5 from J, leaving 16 bases between them. CDR3 sequence (DNA): TGTGCCAGCAGCCCAATCCGGGACACAGATAATTCACCCCTCCACTTT. Its translation is CASSPIRDTDNSPLHF.

J is TRBJ2-1 and V is TRBV11-1, with 10 nucleotides matching TRBD1. The V gene's germline CDR1 is SGHAT and CDR2 FQDESV (reference sequence). The CDR3 totals 14 residues. V lost 6 bases to trimming and J lost 9 bases; unmatched junction nucleotides: 8. The CDR3 DNA reads TGTGCCAGCAGACCCGGGACAGGGGTGCTTGAGCAGTTCTTC. Translation: CASRPGTGVLEQFF.

As regards this clonotype: A much more abundant neighbour one base away suggests this may be a read error. This chain links TRBV7-3 with TRBJ2-1; 9 bases line up with TRBD2. The length of the CDR3 is 15 residues. The germline V gene encodes CDR1 SGHTA and CDR2 FQGTGA. The CDR3 DNA reads as TGTGCCAGCAGCGATGGACTAGCGACTTACAGTGAGCAGTTCTTC. As protein: CASSDGLATYSEQFF.

At least ten counts were recorded for this clonotype. V and J are TRBV7-8 and TRBJ1-1; D call uncertain. The germline CDR1 and CDR2 sequences are SGHVS and FQNEAQ. There are 14 residues in the CDR3. Trimming removed 2 bases from V and 0 bases from J, with 7 bases in between. The CDR3 DNA sequence: TGTGCCAGCAGCTTAAACAGTCTGAACACTGAAGCTTTCTTT. The encoded protein is CASSLNSLNTEAFF.

This clonotype was detected many times. The CDR3 nucleotides read TGCAGTGCTAGTGGCGGGAGGGGCGAGCAGTACTTC. Translation gives CSASGGRGEQYF. The chain joins TRBV20-1 to TRBJ2-7, with 9 bases lining up with TRBD2. CDR1 and CDR2 from the germline V gene are DFQATT and SNEGSKA (reference sequence). The CDR3 is made up of 12 amino acids. The V segment lost 3 bases and the J segment 6 bases; nucleotides outside the gene matches: 3.

Worth noting for this clonotype: This may come from a read error, since a much larger clone is one base off. The chain uses TRBV2 and TRBJ1-4; D might be TRBD1 (5 bases). The germline CDR1 and CDR2 sequences are SNHLY and FYNNEI. V was trimmed by 4 bases and J by 12 bases, leaving 15 bases between them. This CDR3 comprises 13 residues. The DNA of the CDR3 is TGTGCCAGCAGTGCCAGGGATGGGGAAGAACTGTTTTTT. Its protein is CASSARDGEELFF.

This clonotype was recorded many times. The chain joins TRBV20-1 to TRBJ2-1, with TRBD2 matching over 7 bases. The CDR3 is 14 amino acids. Germline CDR1 DFQATT, CDR2 SNEGSKA (reference sequence). Trimming took 2 bases from V and 6 from J; bases not matched to a gene: 7. CDR3: CSARIGGRINEQFF. CDR3 DNA sequence: TGCAGTGCTAGAATTGGCGGGAGAATCAATGAGCAGTTCTTC.

This clonotype was detected a few times. This chain connects TRBV27 to TRBJ1-1; D ambiguous. CDR1 is MNHEY, CDR2 SMNVEV, per germline (reference sequence). V dropped 7 bases and J dropped 1 base, with 10 bases sitting between them. The length of the CDR3 is 13 residues. CDR3 nucleotides: TGTGCCAGCACCACGTTTGGGAACACTGAAGCTTTCTTT. Translation gives CASTTFGNTEAFF.